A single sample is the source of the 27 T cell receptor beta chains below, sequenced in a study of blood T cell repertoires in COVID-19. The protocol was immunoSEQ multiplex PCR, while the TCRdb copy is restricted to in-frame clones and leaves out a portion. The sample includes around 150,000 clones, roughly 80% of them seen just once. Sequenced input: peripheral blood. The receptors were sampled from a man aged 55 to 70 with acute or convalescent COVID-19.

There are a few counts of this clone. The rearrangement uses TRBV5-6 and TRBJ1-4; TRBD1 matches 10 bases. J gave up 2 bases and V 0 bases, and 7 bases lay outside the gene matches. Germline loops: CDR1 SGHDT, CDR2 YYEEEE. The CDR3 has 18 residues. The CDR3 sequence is CASSLVGQGVRTNEKLFF. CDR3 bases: TGTGCCAGCAGCTTGGTAGGACAGGGGGTCCGTACTAATGAAAAACTGTTTTTT.

CDR3 protein: CSVVIRGGYEKLFF. CDR3 bases: TGCAGCGTTGTGATTCGGGGGGGATACGAAAAACTGTTTTTT. V is TRBV29-1 and J is TRBJ1-4; a possible D gene is TRBD1 (5 bases). Germline V gives CDR1 SQVTM, CDR2 ANQGSEA. The CDR3 is 14 residues long. V dropped 4 bases and J dropped 8 bases, with 17 bases sitting between them.

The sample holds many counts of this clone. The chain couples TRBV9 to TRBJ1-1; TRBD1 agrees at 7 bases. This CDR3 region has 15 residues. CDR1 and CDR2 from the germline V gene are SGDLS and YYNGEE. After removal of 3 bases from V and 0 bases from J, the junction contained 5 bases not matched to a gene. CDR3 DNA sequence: TGTGCCAGCAGCGCGCAGGGACAGATGAACACTGAAGCTTTCTTT. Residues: CASSAQGQMNTEAFF.

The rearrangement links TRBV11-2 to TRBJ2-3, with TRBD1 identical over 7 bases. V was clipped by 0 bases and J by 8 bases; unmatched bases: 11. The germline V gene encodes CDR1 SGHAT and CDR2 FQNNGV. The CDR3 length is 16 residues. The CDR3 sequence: CASSLDPTGPTATQYF. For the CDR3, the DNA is TGTGCCAGCAGCTTAGACCCGACAGGGCCCACCGCTACGCAGTATTTT.

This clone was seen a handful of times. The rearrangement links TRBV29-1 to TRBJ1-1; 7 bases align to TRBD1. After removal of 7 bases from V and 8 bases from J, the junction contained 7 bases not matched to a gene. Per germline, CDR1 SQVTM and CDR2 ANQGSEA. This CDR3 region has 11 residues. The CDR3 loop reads CSAQDRPEAFF. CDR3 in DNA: TGCAGCGCCCAGGACAGGCCCGAAGCTTTCTTT.

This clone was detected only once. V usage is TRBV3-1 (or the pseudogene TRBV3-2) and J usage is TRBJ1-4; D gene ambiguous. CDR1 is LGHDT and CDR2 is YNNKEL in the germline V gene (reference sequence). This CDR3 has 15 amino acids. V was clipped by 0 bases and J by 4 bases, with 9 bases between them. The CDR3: CASSQEGRINEKLFF. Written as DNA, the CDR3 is TGTGCCAGCAGCCAAGAAGGGAGAATTAATGAAAAACTGTTTTTT.

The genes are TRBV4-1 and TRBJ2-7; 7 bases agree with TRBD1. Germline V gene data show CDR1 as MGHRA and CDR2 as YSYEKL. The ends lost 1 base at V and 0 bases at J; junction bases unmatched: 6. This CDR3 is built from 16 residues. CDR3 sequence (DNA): TGCGCCAGCAGCCAAGGGACAGGCCAAAGCTCCTACGAGCAGTACTTC. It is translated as CASSQGTGQSSYEQYF.

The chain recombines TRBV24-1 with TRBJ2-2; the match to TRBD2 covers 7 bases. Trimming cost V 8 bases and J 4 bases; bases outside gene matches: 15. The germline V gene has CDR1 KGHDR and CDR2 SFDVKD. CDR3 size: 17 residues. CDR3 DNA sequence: TGTGCCACCACCTCAAGTCGGGGGGAAAGGGGCACCGGGGAGCTGTTTTTT. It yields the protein CATTSSRGERGTGELFF.

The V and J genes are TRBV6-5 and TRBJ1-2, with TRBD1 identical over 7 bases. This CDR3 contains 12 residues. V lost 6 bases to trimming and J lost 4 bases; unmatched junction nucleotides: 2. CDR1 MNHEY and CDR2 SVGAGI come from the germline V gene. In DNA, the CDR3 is TGTGCCAGCAGGACAGGGCCCTATGGCTACACCTTC. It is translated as CASRTGPYGYTF.

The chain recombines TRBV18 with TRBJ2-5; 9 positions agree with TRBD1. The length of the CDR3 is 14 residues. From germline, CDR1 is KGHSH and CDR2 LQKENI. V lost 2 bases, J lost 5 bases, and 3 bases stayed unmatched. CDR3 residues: CASSPTGGAETQYF. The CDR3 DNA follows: TGTGCCAGCTCACCAACAGGGGGCGCGGAGACCCAGTACTTC.

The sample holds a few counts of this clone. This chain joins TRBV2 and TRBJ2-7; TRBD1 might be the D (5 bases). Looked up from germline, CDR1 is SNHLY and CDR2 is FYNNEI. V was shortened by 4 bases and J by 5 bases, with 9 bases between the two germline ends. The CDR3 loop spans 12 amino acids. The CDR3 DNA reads TGTGCCAGCAGTGGCCCAGGGAACGAGCAGTACTTC. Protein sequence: CASSGPGNEQYF.

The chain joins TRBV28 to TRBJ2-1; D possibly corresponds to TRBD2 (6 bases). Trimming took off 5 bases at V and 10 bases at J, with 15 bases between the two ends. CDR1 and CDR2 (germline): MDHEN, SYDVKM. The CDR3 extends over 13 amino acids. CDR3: CASSQIIAEEQFF. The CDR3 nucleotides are TGTGCCAGCAGTCAAATCATAGCGGAGGAGCAGTTCTTC.

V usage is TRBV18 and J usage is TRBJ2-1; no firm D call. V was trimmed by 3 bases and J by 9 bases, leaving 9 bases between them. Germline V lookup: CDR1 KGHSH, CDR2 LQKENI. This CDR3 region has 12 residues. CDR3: CASSPDRGEQFF. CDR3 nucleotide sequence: TGTGCCAGCTCACCCGACCGCGGTGAGCAGTTCTTC.

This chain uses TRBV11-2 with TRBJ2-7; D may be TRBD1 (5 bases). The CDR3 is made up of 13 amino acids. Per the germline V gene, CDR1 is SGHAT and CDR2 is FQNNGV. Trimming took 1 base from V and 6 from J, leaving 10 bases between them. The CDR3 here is CASSLGQGSEQYF. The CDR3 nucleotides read TGTGCCAGCAGCTTAGGGCAGGGCTCCGAGCAGTACTTC.

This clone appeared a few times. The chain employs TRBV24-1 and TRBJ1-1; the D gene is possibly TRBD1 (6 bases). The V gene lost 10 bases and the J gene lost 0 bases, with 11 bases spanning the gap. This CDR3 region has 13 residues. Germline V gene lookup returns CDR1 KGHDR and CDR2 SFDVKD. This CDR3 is CATRGAVNTEAFF. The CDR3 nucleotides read TGTGCCACGCGGGGGGCAGTGAACACTGAAGCTTTCTTT.

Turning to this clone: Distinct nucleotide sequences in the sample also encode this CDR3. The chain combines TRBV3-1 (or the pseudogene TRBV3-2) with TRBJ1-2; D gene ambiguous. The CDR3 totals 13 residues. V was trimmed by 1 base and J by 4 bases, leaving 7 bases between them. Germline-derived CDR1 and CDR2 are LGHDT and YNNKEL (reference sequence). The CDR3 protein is CASSQGGRYGYTF. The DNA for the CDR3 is TGTGCCAGCAGCCAAGGCGGTCGCTATGGCTACACCTTC.

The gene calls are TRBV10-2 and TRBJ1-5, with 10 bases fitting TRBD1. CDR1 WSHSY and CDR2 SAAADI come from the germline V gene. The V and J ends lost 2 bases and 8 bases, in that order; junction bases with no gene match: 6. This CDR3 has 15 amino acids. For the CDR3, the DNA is TGCGCCAGCAGTGAGCCCGGGACAGGGGATGAGCCCCAGCATTTT. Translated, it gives CASSEPGTGDEPQHF.

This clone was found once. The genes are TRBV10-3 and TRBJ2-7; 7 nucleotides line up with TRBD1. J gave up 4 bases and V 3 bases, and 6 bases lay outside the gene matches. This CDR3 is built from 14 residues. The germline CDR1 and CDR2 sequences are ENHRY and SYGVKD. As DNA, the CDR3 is TGTGCCATCAGTGAAGGGGAACAGGGGTACGAGCAGTACTTC. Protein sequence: CAISEGEQGYEQYF.

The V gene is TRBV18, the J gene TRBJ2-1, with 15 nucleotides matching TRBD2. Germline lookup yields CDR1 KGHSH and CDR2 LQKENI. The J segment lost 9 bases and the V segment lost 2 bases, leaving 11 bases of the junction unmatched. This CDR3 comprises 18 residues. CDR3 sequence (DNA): TGTGCCAGCTCACCAACCCCTCGGACTAGCGGGGGGGCCGGTGAGCAGTTCTTC. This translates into CASSPTPRTSGGAGEQFF.

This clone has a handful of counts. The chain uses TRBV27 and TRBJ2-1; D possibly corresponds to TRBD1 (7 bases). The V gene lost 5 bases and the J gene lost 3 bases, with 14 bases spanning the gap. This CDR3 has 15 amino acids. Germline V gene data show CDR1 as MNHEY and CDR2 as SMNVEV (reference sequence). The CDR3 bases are TGTGCCAGCAGTGTCCGACAGGGAGGCTACAATGAGCAGTTCTTC. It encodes CASSVRQGGYNEQFF.

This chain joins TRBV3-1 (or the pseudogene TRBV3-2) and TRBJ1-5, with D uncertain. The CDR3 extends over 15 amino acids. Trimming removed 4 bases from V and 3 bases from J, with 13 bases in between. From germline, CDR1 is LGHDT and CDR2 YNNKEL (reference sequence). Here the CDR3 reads CASSLTGKNNQPQHF. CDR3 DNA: TGTGCCAGCAGCCTAACGGGTAAAAACAATCAGCCCCAGCATTTT.

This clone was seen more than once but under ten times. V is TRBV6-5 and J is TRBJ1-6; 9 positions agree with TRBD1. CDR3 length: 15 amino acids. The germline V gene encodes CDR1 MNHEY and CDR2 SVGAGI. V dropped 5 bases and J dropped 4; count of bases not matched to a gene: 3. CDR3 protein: CASSRQGDYNSPLHF. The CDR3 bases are TGTGCCAGCAGTCGACAGGGGGATTATAATTCACCCCTCCACTTT.

CDR3 protein: CASSLGGGWETQYF. As DNA, the CDR3 is TGTGCCAGCAGCTTGGGAGGGGGTTGGGAGACCCAGTACTTC. J is TRBJ2-5 and V is TRBV7-3, with D maybe TRBD2 (7 bases). The CDR3 is made up of 14 amino acids. The V gene's germline CDR1 is SGHTA and CDR2 FQGTGA. V shed 3 bases and J shed 5 bases, with 13 bases lying between them.

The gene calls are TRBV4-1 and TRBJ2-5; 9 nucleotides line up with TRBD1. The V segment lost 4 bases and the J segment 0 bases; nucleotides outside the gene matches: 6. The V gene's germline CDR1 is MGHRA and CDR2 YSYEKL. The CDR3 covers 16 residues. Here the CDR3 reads CASSPGQGLYQETQYF. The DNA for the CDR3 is TGCGCCAGCAGCCCGGGACAGGGATTGTACCAAGAGACCCAGTACTTC.

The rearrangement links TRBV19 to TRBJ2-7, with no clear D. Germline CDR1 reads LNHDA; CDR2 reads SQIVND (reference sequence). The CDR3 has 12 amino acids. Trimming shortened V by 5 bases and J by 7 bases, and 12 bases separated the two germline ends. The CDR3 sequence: CASSPLGREQYF. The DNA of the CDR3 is TGTGCCAGTAGTCCCCTGGGCCGGGAGCAGTACTTC.

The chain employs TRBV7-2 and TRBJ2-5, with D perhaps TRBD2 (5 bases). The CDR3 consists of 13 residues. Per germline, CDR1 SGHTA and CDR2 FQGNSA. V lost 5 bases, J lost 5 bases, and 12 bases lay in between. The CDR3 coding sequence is TGTGCCAGCAGCCCCCGGACTGGGGAGACCCAGTACTTC. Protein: CASSPRTGETQYF.

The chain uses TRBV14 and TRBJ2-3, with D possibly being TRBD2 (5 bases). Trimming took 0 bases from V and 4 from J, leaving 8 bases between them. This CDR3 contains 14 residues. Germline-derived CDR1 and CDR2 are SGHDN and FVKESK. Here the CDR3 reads CASSQDLGADTQYF. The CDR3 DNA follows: TGTGCCAGCAGCCAAGATCTCGGGGCAGATACGCAGTATTTT. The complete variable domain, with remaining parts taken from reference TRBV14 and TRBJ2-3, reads EAGVTQFPSHSVIEKGQTVTLRCDPISGHDNLYWYRRVMGKEIKFLLHFVKESKQDESGMPNNRFLAERTGGTYSTLKVQPAELEDSGVYFCASSQDLGADTQYFGPGTRLTVL.